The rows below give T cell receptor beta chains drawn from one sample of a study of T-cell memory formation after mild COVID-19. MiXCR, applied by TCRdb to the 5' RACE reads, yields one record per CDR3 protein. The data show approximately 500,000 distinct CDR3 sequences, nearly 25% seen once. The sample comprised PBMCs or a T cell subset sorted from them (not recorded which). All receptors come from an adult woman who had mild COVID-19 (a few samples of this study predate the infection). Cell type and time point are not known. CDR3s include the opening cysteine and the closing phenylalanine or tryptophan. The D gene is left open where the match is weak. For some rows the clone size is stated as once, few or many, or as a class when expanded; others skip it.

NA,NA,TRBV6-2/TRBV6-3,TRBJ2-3,TGTGCCAGCAGTGACAGCGATTATAGCACAGATACGCAGTATTTT,CASSDSDYSTDTQYF
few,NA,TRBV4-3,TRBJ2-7,TGCGCCAGCAGCCAAGGGGACGGGCCCTACGAGCAGTACTTC,CASSQGDGPYEQYF
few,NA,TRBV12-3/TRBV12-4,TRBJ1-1,TGTGCCAGCAGGCTAGACGCACGGAACACTGAAGCTTTCTTT,CASRLDARNTEAFF
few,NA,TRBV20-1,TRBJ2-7,TGCAGTGCTAGAAGTAGAGGCGGGGCCGGCTACGAGCAGTACTTC,CSARSRGGAGYEQYF
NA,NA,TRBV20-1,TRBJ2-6,TGCAGTGCTGGCCTCTCTGGGGCCAACGTCCTGACTTTC,CSAGLSGANVLTF
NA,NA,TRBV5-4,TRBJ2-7,TGTGCCAGCAGCCCGAGCACGGACGGCGCACACGAGCAGTACTTC,CASSPSTDGAHEQYF
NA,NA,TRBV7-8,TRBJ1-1,TGTGCCAGCAGCCTATCAGCCTTTGGGACACATGAAGCTTTCTTT,CASSLSAFGTHEAFF
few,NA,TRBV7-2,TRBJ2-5,TGTGCCAGCAGCTACACCGGCCCCCTCGTTTTC,CASSYTGPLVF
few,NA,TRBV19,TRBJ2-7,TGTGCCAGTAGCAGGCAAGACTCCTACGAGCAGTACTTC,CASSRQDSYEQYF
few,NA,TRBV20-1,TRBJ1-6,TGCAGTGCTAGAGATCAGGACAGAAGCTCCTATAATTCACCCCTCCACTTT,CSARDQDRSSYNSPLHF
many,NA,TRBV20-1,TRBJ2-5,TGCAGTGCTAGCGGCGTCGGCCAGGGGCAAGAGACCCAGTACTTC,CSASGVGQGQETQYF
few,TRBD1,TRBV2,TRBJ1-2,TGTGCCAGCCTACAACCCGGACAGGGAAACTATGGCTACACCTTC,CASLQPGQGNYGYTF
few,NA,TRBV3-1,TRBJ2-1,TGTGCCAGCAGCCAAGCGGCGTTATTCCACAATGAGCAGTTCTTC,CASSQAALFHNEQFF
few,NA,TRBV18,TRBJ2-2,TGTGCCAGCTCACCAGTCTCGGATTCGAACACCGGGGAGCTGTTTTTT,CASSPVSDSNTGELFF
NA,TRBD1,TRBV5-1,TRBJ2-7,TGCGCCAGCAGCTTGTCTCGGAATCGACAGGGGGCTCTCTACGAGCAGTACTTC,CASSLSRNRQGALYEQYF
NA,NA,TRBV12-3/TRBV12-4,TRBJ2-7,TGTGCCAGCAGCCCATGGGCTGACTACGAGCAGTACTTC,CASSPWADYEQYF
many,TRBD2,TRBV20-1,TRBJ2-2,TGCAGTGCTACCCCAACTTGGCGGGGGGGGACCGGGGAGCTGTTTTTT,CSATPTWRGGTGELFF
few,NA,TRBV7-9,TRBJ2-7,TGTGCCAGCAGCCAACTGAGTAGAGGGTCTTCCGAGCAGTACTTC,CASSQLSRGSSEQYF
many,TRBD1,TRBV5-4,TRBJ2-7,TGTGCCAGCAGCCCTCGAATGGACAGGGCGCGGTACGAGCAGTACTTC,CASSPRMDRARYEQYF
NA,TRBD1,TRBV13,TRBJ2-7,TGTGCCAGCAGGTTACAGGGGGGATCTTCCTACGAGCAGTACTTC,CASRLQGGSSYEQYF
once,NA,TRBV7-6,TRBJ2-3,TGTGCCAGCAGCTTGGAACGGTCCACCCTAGATACGCAGTATTTT,CASSLERSTLDTQYF
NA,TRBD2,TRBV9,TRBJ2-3,TGTGCCAGCAGCGTAGTCAGCGGGAGAACAGATACGCAGTATTTT,CASSVVSGRTDTQYF
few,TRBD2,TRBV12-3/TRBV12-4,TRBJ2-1,TGTGCCAGCAGTATAGCGGGGGGGTACAATGAGCAGTTCTTC,CASSIAGGYNEQFF
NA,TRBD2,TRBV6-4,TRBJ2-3,TGTGCCAGCAGCCTTGAAAGAGCGGGGGGGCCATCAGATACGCAGTATTTT,CASSLERAGGPSDTQYF
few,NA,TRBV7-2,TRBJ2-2,TGTGCCAGCAGCTCTGGTCTGGGGGGCACCGGGGAGCTGTTTTTT,CASSSGLGGTGELFF
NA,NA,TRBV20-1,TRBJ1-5,TGCAGTGCTAGAGACTTCGCAGCGTTCGGCCAGCCCCAGCATTTT,CSARDFAAFGQPQHF
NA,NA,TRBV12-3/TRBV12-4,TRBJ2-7,TGTGCCAGCGGCGGCAGGAGGGCCTACGAGCAGTACTTC,CASGGRRAYEQYF
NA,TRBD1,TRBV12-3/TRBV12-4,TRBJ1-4,TGTGCCAGCAGCACGGCCGGGACAGGGATTGGGGCCCGCGAAAAACTGTTTTTT,CASSTAGTGIGAREKLFF
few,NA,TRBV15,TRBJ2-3,TGTGCCACCAGCAGTATGGCAGATACGCAGTATTTT,CATSSMADTQYF
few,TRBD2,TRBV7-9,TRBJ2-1,TGTGCCAGGGGTAGCGGGAATGAGCAGTTCTTC,CARGSGNEQFF
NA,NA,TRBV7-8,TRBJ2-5,TGTGCCAGCAGCTTAGTTAGGGACACGATAGAGACCCAGTACTTC,CASSLVRDTIETQYF
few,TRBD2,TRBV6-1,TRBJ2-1,TGTGCCAGCAGTGAAGGGACTAGCGGGAGCAATGAGCAGTTCTTC,CASSEGTSGSNEQFF
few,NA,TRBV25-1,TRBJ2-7,TGTGCCAGCAGTCGACAGAACTCCTACGAGCAGTACTTC,CASSRQNSYEQYF
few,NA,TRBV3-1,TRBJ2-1,TGTGCCAGCAGCCAAGATGTAAGCCTGGGGGGCAATGAGCAGTTCTTC,CASSQDVSLGGNEQFF
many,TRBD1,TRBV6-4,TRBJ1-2,TGTGCCAGCAGCCCCACCGGGACAGGGGCTGGCTACACCTTC,CASSPTGTGAGYTF
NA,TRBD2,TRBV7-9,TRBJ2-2,TGTGCCAGCGCATGGGAGCGGGGCTCGAACACCGGGGAGCTGTTTTTT,CASAWERGSNTGELFF
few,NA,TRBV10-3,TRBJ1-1,TGTGCCATCAGTGAGTCATCGAACACTGAAGCTTTCTTT,CAISESSNTEAFF
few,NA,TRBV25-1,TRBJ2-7,TGTGCCAGCAGTGAACCGGACAGTTCTTCCTACGAGCAGTACTTC,CASSEPDSSSYEQYF
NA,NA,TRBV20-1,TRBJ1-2,TGCAGTGCCCCAAAATCGGGGAGCTATGGCTACACCTTC,CSAPKSGSYGYTF
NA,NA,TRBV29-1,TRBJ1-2,TGCAGCGTTGAGACCTCCGGGGATTATGGCTACACCTTC,CSVETSGDYGYTF
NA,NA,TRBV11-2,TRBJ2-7,TGTGCCAGCAGCCTCACCCGACAGGCCCAAGTCGAGCAGTACTTC,CASSLTRQAQVEQYF
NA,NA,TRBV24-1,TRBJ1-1,TGTGCCACCAGGGAAGGGGACACTGAAGCTTTCTTT,CATREGDTEAFF
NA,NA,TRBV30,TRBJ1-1,TGTGCCTGGAGTACGAGGACTGAAGCTTTCTTT,CAWSTRTEAFF
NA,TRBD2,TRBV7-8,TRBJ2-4,TGTGCCAGCAGCTTAGCTCTGCTAGCGGGAGGTTTAGCCAAAAACATTCAGTACTTC,CASSLALLAGGLAKNIQYF
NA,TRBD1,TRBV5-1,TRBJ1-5,TGCGCCAGCAGCTTGACAGGGGTTAGCAATCAGCCCCAGCATTTT,CASSLTGVSNQPQHF
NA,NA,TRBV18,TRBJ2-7,TGTGCCAGCTCACCACCGGCGGGACGTTTCTCCTACGAGCAGTACTTC,CASSPPAGRFSYEQYF